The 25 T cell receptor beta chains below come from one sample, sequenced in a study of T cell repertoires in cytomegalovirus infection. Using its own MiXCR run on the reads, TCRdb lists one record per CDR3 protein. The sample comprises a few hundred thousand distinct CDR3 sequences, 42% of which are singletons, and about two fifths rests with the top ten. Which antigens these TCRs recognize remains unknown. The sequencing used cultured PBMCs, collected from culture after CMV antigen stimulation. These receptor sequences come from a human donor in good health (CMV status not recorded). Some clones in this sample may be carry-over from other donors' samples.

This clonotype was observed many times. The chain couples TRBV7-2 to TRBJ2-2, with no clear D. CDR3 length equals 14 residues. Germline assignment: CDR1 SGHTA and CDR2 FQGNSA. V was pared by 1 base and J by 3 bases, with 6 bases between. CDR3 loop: CASSLVGYTGELFF. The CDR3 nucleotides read TGTGCCAGCAGCTTAGTCGGCTACACCGGGGAGCTGTTTTTT.

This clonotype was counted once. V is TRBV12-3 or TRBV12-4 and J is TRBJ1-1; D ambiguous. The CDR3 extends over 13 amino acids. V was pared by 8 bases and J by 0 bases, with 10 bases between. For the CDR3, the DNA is TGTGCCAGCTACGGCACGCTGAACACTGAAGCTTTCTTT. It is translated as CASYGTLNTEAFF.

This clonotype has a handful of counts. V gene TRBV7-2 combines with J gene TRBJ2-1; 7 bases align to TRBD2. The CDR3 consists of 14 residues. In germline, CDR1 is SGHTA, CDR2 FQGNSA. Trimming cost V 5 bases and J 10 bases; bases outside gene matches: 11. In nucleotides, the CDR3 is TGTGCCAGCAGCCCCGGCCCGGGGGGTGGCGAGCAGTTCTTC. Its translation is CASSPGPGGGEQFF.

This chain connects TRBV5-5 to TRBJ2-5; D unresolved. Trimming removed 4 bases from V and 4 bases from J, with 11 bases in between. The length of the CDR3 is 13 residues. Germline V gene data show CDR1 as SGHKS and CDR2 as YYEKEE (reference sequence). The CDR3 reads CASSRVDLETQYF. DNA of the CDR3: TGTGCCAGCAGCCGGGTGGATTTAGAGACCCAGTACTTC.

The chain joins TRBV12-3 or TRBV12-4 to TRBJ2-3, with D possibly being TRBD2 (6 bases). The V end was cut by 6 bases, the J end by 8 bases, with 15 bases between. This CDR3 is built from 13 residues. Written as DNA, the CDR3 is TGTGCCAGCAGCCTAACTAGCATTTCTACGCAGTATTTT. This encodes CASSLTSISTQYF.

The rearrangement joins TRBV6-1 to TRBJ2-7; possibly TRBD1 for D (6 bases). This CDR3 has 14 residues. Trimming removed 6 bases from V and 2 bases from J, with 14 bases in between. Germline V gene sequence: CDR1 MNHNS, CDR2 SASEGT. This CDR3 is CASSVLRGAYEQYF. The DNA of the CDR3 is TGTGCCAGCAGCGTACTCAGGGGCGCCTACGAGCAGTACTTC.

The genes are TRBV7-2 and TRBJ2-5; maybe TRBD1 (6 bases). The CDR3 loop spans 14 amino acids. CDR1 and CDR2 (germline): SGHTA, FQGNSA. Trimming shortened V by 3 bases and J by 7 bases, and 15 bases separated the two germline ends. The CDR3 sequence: CASSFSQGGRTQYF. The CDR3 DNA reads TGTGCCAGCAGCTTTTCACAGGGTGGCCGGACCCAGTACTTC.

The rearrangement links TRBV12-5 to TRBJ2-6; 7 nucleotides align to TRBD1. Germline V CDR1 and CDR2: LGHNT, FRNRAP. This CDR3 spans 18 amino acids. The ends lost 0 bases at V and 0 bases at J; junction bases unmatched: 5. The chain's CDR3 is CASGLVQGYISGANVLTF. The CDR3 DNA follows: TGTGCTAGTGGTTTGGTACAGGGGTACATCTCTGGGGCCAACGTCCTGACTTTC.

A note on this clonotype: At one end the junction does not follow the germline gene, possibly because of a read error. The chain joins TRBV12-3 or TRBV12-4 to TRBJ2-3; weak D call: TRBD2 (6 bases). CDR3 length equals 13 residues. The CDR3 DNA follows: TGTGCAAGCACTTACCGGGGGACAGATACGCAGTATTTT. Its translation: CASTYRGTDTQYF.

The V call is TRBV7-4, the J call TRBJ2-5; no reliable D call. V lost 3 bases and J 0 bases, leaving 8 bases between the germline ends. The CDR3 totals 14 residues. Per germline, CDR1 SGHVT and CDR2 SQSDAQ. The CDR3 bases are TGTGCCAGCAGCTTTTCCGGCTACCAAGAGACCCAGTACTTC. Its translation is CASSFSGYQETQYF.

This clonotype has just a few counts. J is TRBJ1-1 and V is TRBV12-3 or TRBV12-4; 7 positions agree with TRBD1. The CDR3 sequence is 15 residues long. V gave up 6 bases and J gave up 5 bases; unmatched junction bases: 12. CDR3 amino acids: CASRLGRQGGTEAFF. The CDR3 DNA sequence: TGTGCCAGCAGACTCGGGCGACAGGGTGGGACTGAAGCTTTCTTT.

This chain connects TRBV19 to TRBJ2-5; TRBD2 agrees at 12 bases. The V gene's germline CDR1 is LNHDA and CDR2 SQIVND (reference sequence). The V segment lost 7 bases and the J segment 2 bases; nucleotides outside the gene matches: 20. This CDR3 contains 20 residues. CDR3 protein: CASNPTPWLAGGGGQETQYF. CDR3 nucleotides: TGTGCCAGTAACCCCACCCCGTGGCTAGCGGGAGGGGGTGGGCAAGAGACCCAGTACTTC.

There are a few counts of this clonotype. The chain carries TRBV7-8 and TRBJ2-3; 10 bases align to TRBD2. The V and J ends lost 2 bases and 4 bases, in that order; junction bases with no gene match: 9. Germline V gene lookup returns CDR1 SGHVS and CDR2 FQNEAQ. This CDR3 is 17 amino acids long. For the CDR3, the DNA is TGTGCCAGCAGCTTATGGGGAATAGCGGGGGGTTCAGATACGCAGTATTTT. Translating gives CASSLWGIAGGSDTQYF.

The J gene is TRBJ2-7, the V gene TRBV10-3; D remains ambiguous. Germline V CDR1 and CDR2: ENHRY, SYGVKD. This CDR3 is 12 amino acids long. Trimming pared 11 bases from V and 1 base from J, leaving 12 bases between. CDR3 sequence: CAFLTESYEQYF. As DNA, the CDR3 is TGTGCCTTTCTGACGGAGTCCTACGAGCAGTACTTC.

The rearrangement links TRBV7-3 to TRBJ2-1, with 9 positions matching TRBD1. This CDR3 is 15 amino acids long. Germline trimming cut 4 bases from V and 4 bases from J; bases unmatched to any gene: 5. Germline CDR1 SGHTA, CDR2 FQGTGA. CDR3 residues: CASSYDRGDYNEQFF. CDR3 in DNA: TGTGCCAGCAGCTATGACAGGGGGGATTACAATGAGCAGTTCTTC.

CDR3 protein: CASRPRGQGYGYTF. The CDR3 DNA reads TGCGCCAGCCGACCCAGGGGACAGGGCTATGGCTACACCTTC. The rearrangement uses TRBV5-1 and TRBJ1-2, with 9 bases identical to TRBD1. Germline lookup yields CDR1 SGHRS and CDR2 YFSETQ. The ends lost 7 bases at V and 4 bases at J; junction bases unmatched: 8. The CDR3 has 14 amino acids.

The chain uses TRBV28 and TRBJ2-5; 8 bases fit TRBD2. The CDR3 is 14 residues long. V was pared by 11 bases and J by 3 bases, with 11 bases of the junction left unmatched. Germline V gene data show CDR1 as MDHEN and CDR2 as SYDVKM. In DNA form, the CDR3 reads TGTGCCGCAACCGGGGGGGCCGGGGAAGAGACCCAGTACTTC. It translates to CAATGGAGEETQYF. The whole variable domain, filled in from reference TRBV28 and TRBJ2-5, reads DVKVTQSSRYLVKRTGEKVFLECVQDMDHENMFWYRQDPGLGLRLIYFSYDVKMKEKGDIPEGYSVSREKKERFSLILESASTNQTSMYLCAATGGAGEETQYFGPGTRLLVL.

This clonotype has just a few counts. CDR3 in amino acids: CASSERGYGYTF. The CDR3 bases are TGTGCCAGCAGTGAACGGGGTTATGGCTACACCTTC. The chain recombines TRBV6-1 with TRBJ1-2; D unclear. CDR1 and CDR2 from the germline V gene are MNHNS and SASEGT. V lost 2 bases to trimming and J lost 5 bases, with 6 bases between them. The CDR3 covers 12 residues.

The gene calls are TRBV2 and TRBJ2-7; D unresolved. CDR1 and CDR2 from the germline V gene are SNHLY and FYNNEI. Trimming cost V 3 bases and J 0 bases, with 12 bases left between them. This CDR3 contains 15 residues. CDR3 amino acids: CASSELSGTSYEQYF. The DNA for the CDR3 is TGTGCCAGCAGTGAGTTATCCGGTACCTCCTACGAGCAGTACTTC.

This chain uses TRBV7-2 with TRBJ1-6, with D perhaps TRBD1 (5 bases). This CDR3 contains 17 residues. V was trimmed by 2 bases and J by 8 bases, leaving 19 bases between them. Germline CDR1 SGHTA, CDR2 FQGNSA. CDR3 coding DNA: TGTGCCAGCAGCTTAACGTTTCGTTCAGGGCCGTATTCACCCCTCCACTTT. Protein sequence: CASSLTFRSGPYSPLHF.

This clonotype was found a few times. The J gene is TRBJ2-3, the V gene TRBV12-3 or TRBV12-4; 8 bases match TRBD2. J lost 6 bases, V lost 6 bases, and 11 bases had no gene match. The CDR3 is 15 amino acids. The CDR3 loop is CASRPTSGGVDTQYF. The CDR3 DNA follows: TGTGCCAGCAGGCCTACTAGCGGAGGGGTGGATACGCAGTATTTT.

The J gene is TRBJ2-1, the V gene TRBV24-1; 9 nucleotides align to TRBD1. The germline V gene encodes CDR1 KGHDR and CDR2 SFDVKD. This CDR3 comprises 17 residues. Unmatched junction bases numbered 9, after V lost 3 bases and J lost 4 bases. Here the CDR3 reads CATSDVHAGTGYNEQFF. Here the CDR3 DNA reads TGTGCCACCAGTGATGTCCACGCCGGGACAGGGTACAATGAGCAGTTCTTC.

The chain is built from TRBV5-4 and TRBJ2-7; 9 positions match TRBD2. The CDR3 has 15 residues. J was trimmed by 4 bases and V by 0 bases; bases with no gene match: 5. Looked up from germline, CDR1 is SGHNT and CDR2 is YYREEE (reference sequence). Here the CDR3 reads CASSLGLADEYEQYF. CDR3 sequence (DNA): TGTGCCAGCAGCTTGGGACTAGCGGACGAATACGAGCAGTACTTC.

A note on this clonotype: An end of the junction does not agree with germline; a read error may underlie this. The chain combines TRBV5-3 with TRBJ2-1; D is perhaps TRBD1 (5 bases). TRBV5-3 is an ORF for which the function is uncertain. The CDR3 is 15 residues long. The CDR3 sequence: CASSSHLQGYDEQFF. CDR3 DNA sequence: TGTGCCAGCAGCTCCCATTTGCAGGGTTATGATGAGCAGTTCTTC.

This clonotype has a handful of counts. The DNA for the CDR3 is TGTGCCAGCAGTTTAGGAAGATCGCAGCCCCAGCATTTT. Translation gives CASSLGRSQPQHF. V and J are TRBV27 and TRBJ1-5; D gene ambiguous. V lost 2 bases and J 7 bases, leaving 9 bases between the germline ends. Looked up from germline, CDR1 is MNHEY and CDR2 is SMNVEV (reference sequence). The CDR3 extends over 13 amino acids.